The following is a TCR beta chain sequence with its context. Its antigen is unidentified. The sample is drawn from a study of T cell responses to AZD1222 COVID-19 vaccine. Study-wide results and caveats: Mostly white British, mostly female donors; authors suggested clonal diversity may be underestimated. Spike was spanned by vaccine-associated CD4 TCRs, which were dominant at 160-218 and 743-854. Breadth and depth of Spike-specific TCRs rose after two AZD1222 doses.

CDR3 length equals 14 residues. In germline, CDR1 is SGHTA, CDR2 FQGNSA. V gave up 5 bases and J gave up 2 bases, with 7 bases separating them. Measured with immunoSEQ multiplex PCR; TCRdb has only the in-frame clones, and not every one. The sample records 83,000 or so clones, 88% being singletons. Sequenced material: peripheral blood, taken on day 0 of MenACWY control vaccination. This chain connects TRBV7-2 to TRBJ1-6; D unclear. The receptor was isolated from an adult in good health. In nucleotides, the CDR3 is TGTGCCAGCAGCCTGGGCCCCTATAATTCACCCCTCCACTTT. Translated, it gives CASSLGPYNSPLHF.